The 31 T cell receptor beta chains in this list originate from one sample, sequenced in a study of blood T cell repertoires in COVID-19. Sequencing used immunoSEQ multiplex PCR; TCRdb keeps in-frame clones, though not all of them. The table shows roughly 220,000 clones, with 80% to 85% occurring only once. Specimen: peripheral blood. Receptors originate from a woman aged 30 to 39 who had recovered from COVID-19.

This clone was recorded only once. The chain uses TRBV28 and TRBJ2-7, with D possibly TRBD1 on 6 matching bases. CDR1 and CDR2 (germline): MDHEN, SYDVKM. The CDR3 covers 14 residues. V was clipped by 6 bases and J by 2 bases, with 14 bases between them. Here the CDR3 DNA reads TGTGCCAGCAGGAATCAGGGGAACACCTACGAGCAGTACTTC. It yields the protein CASRNQGNTYEQYF.

V usage is TRBV9 and J usage is TRBJ2-7; no reliable D call. The CDR3 totals 11 residues. Between the trimmed V and J ends, which lost 5 bases and 1 base, there was a span of 4 bases. CDR1 and CDR2 from the germline V gene are SGDLS and YYNGEE. CDR3 in DNA: TGTGCCAGCAGTCGTTCCTACGAGCAGTACTTC. This encodes CASSRSYEQYF.

The CDR3 protein is CASSPQSGEPLKRYGYTF. CDR3 coding DNA: TGCGCCAGCAGCCCACAAAGCGGGGAACCGCTGAAGCGGTATGGCTACACCTTC. This chain uses TRBV5-1 with TRBJ1-2, with D uncertain. With 4 bases removed from V and 5 bases from J, the gap between germline ends came to 27 bases. Germline V gene data show CDR1 as SGHRS and CDR2 as YFSETQ. The CDR3 spans 18 residues.

This chain connects TRBV6-6 to TRBJ1-2, with TRBD1 matching 8 bases. This CDR3 has 12 amino acids. In germline, CDR1 is MNHNY, CDR2 SVGAGI (reference sequence). J was trimmed by 5 bases and V by 8 bases; bases with no gene match: 4. The CDR3 coding sequence is TGTGCCAGCGGGGACAGGAGATATGGCTACACCTTC. Translated, it gives CASGDRRYGYTF.

J is TRBJ2-4 and V is TRBV27; 9 nucleotides agree with TRBD2. The germline gives CDR1 MNHEY, CDR2 SMNVEV (reference sequence). There are 15 residues in the CDR3. V shed 1 base and J 6 bases; nucleotides not matched to a gene: 4. Written as DNA, the CDR3 is TGTGCCAGCAGTTTATGGGCGGGAGGGGGAAACATTCAGTACTTC. Its translation is CASSLWAGGGNIQYF.

This clone was picked up one time. The V call is TRBV28, the J call TRBJ2-5, with D possibly TRBD2 on 5 matching bases. V shed 4 bases and J shed 4 bases, with 13 bases lying between them. The CDR3 sequence is 14 residues long. Germline CDR1 MDHEN, CDR2 SYDVKM. CDR3 sequence: CASSYTSIPETQYF. The CDR3 DNA sequence: TGTGCCAGCAGTTATACTAGTATCCCAGAGACCCAGTACTTC. The full variable domain, its missing parts supplied by reference TRBV28 and TRBJ2-5, is DVKVTQSSRYLVKRTGEKVFLECVQDMDHENMFWYRQDPGLGLRLIYFSYDVKMKEKGDIPEGYSVSREKKERFSLILESASTNQTSMYLCASSYTSIPETQYFGPGTRLLVL.

This clone was picked up a small number of times. The gene calls are TRBV5-4 and TRBJ2-7; 12 nucleotides line up with TRBD2. The CDR3 is made up of 16 amino acids. Germline CDR1 and CDR2: SGHNT and YYREEE (reference sequence). Germline trimming cut 3 bases from V and 6 bases from J; bases unmatched to any gene: 10. In nucleotides, the CDR3 is TGTGCCAGCAGCTACGGACTAGCGGGATTTAAAGGCGAGCAGTACTTC. Its protein is CASSYGLAGFKGEQYF.

The J gene is TRBJ2-1, the V gene TRBV27, with a weak D call TRBD2 (6 bases). Per germline, CDR1 MNHEY and CDR2 SMNVEV (reference sequence). The ends were cut back, 2 bases at V and 3 bases at J, with 17 bases in the middle. The CDR3 sequence is 17 residues long. In nucleotides, the CDR3 is TGTGCCAGCAGTTTACTTAGCGCCCCGGGGGACTACAATGAGCAGTTCTTC. Its protein is CASSLLSAPGDYNEQFF.

This chain connects TRBV27 to TRBJ1-4; unclear D gene. Germline loops: CDR1 MNHEY, CDR2 SMNVEV (reference sequence). The CDR3 extends over 16 amino acids. The ends were cut back, 5 bases at V and 1 base at J, with 14 bases in the middle. For the CDR3, the DNA is TGTGCCAGCAGTCGGCAGGCAATGGGAACTAATGAAAAACTGTTTTTT. This codes for CASSRQAMGTNEKLFF.

The genes are TRBV30 and TRBJ2-5; 7 bases line up with TRBD2. CDR1 is GTSNPN, CDR2 SVGIG, per germline (reference sequence). Trimming removed 5 bases from V and 5 bases from J; junction bases left unmatched: 5. This CDR3 has 12 residues. CDR3 nucleotides: TGTGCCTGGGACCTGCGGGGGGAGACCCAGTACTTC. This encodes CAWDLRGETQYF.

The V call is TRBV6-1, the J call TRBJ1-1; a weak D match, TRBD1 (5 bases). Germline V lookup: CDR1 MNHNS, CDR2 SASEGT. This CDR3 spans 18 amino acids. V was pared by 2 bases and J by 5 bases, with 24 bases between. The CDR3 coding sequence is TGTGCCAGCAGTGAACCCTCAGCCTTGCACGGGGGTGAGACTGAAGCTTTCTTT. Protein product: CASSEPSALHGGETEAFF.

The chain employs TRBV5-1 and TRBJ2-5; D gene ambiguous. In germline, CDR1 is SGHRS, CDR2 YFSETQ. The CDR3 contains 15 residues. Trimming stripped 0 bases from V and 5 bases from J, with 14 bases between. DNA for the CDR3: TGCGCCAGCAGCTTGGCTGGCTCTGGTATCGAGACCCAGTACTTC. Amino acid sequence: CASSLAGSGIETQYF.

V gene TRBV6-5 combines with J gene TRBJ2-5; tentatively, D is TRBD2 (5 bases). V lost 8 bases and J lost 1, with 14 bases in between. Per germline, CDR1 MNHEY and CDR2 SVGAGI. CDR3 length equals 14 residues. For the CDR3, the DNA is TGTGCCAGCGAAATAAGAGGGATCCAAGAGACCCAGTACTTC. Protein product: CASEIRGIQETQYF.

This clone was picked up a small number of times. This chain connects TRBV27 to TRBJ1-6; TRBD1 matches 7 bases. This CDR3 region has 14 residues. Looked up from germline, CDR1 is MNHEY and CDR2 is SMNVEV (reference sequence). Trimming at V came to 5 bases and at J to 7 bases, leaving 5 bases not matched to a gene. CDR3 DNA sequence: TGTGCCAGCAGTCCGACAGGGAGCAATTCACCCCTCCACTTT. Its translation: CASSPTGSNSPLHF.

The chain combines TRBV9 with TRBJ2-3, with D perhaps TRBD1 (6 bases). Looked up from germline, CDR1 is SGDLS and CDR2 is YYNGEE. V was clipped by 3 bases and J by 0 bases, with 11 bases between them. The CDR3 totals 15 residues. The CDR3 region is CASSAQGYSTDTQYF. The CDR3 bases are TGTGCCAGCAGCGCCCAGGGGTATAGCACAGATACGCAGTATTTT. The full variable domain, rest sourced from reference TRBV9 and TRBJ2-3, is DSGVTQTPKHLITATGQRVTLRCSPRSGDLSVYWYQQSLDQGLQFLIQYYNGEERAKGNILERFSAQQFPDLHSELNLSSLELGDSALYFCASSAQGYSTDTQYFGPGTRLTVL.

This sequence joins TRBV30 and TRBJ2-2; 8 positions agree with TRBD2. This CDR3 is built from 13 residues. Germline V gene lookup returns CDR1 GTSNPN and CDR2 SVGIG (reference sequence). V shed 0 bases and J 14 bases; nucleotides not matched to a gene: 8. The CDR3 coding sequence is TGTGCCTGGAGTGTCTGGGCGGGAGGTGATCTGTTTTTT. Amino acid sequence: CAWSVWAGGDLFF.

This clone was recorded once. CDR3 nucleotides: TGCGCCAGCAGCTTGGAGGGGGAAGGGGCCAAAGCTTTCTTT. Translation gives CASSLEGEGAKAFF. The chain links TRBV5-1 to TRBJ1-1, with D perhaps TRBD1 (6 bases). The germline V gene encodes CDR1 SGHRS and CDR2 YFSETQ. Deletions cut 0 bases from V and 9 bases from J, with 15 bases between. CDR3 length: 14 residues.

The V gene is TRBV3-1 (or the pseudogene TRBV3-2), the J gene TRBJ1-1, with 9 bases fitting TRBD1. In germline, CDR1 is LGHDT, CDR2 YNNKEL (reference sequence). V lost 2 bases, J lost 6 bases, and 10 bases stayed unmatched. CDR3 size: 16 residues. The CDR3 spells CASSQPQGTGRAEAFF. CDR3 coding DNA: TGTGCCAGCAGCCAACCGCAGGGGACAGGGCGAGCTGAAGCTTTCTTT.

To note about this clone: Different DNA sequences within this sample yield the same CDR3. This chain connects TRBV5-1 to TRBJ2-2, with D perhaps matching TRBD1 (5 bases). This CDR3 spans 14 amino acids. Germline V gene sequence: CDR1 SGHRS, CDR2 YFSETQ. V was trimmed by 4 bases and J by 1 base, leaving 8 bases between them. CDR3 nucleotides: TGCGCCAGCAGCGGAACAGGGAACACCGGGGAGCTGTTTTTT. As protein: CASSGTGNTGELFF. Using reference TRBV5-1 and TRBJ2-2 for the parts outside the CDR3, the full variable domain is KAGVTQTPRYLIKTRGQQVTLSCSPISGHRSVSWYQQTPGQGLQFLFEYFSETQRNKGNFPGRFSGRQFSNSRSEMNVSTLELGDSALYLCASSGTGNTGELFFGEGSRLTVL.

This chain uses TRBV19 with TRBJ2-7, with 9 nucleotides matching TRBD1. The germline V gene encodes CDR1 LNHDA and CDR2 SQIVND (reference sequence). CDR3 length equals 15 residues. Trimming removed 1 base from V and 3 bases from J; junction bases left unmatched: 4. The CDR3 DNA reads TGTGCCAGTAGTATAGTTACAGGGGGCTTCTACGAGCAGTACTTC. As protein: CASSIVTGGFYEQYF. The entire variable domain, with the rest obtained from reference TRBV19 and TRBJ2-7, is as follows: DGGITQSPKYLFRKEGQNVTLSCEQNLNHDAMYWYRQDPGQGLRLIYYSQIVNDFQKGDIAEGYSVSREKKESFPLTVTSAQKNPTAFYLCASSIVTGGFYEQYFGPGTRLTVT.

The rearrangement joins TRBV28 to TRBJ1-4; D is unresolved. Trimming pared 3 bases from V and 1 base from J, leaving 18 bases between. This CDR3 comprises 18 residues. Germline V lookup: CDR1 MDHEN, CDR2 SYDVKM. CDR3 region: CASSLPSNRDRTNEKLFF. The CDR3 nucleotides are TGTGCCAGCAGTTTGCCCAGTAACAGAGACCGAACTAATGAAAAACTGTTTTTT.

This chain connects TRBV6-5 to TRBJ1-2, with 9 bases that match TRBD1. The CDR3 loop spans 15 amino acids. V lost 6 bases, J lost 4 bases, and 9 bases stayed unmatched. Germline loops: CDR1 MNHEY, CDR2 SVGAGI. CDR3: CASSFLTGGGYGYTF. DNA for the CDR3: TGTGCCAGCAGCTTTTTGACAGGGGGGGGCTATGGCTACACCTTC.

The CDR3 bases are TGTGCCAGCAGCACAAGACAGATCCAAGAGACCCAGTACTTC. As protein: CASSTRQIQETQYF. The chain recombines TRBV7-9 with TRBJ2-5, with D possibly matching TRBD1 (5 bases). The CDR3 sequence is 14 residues long. V was shortened by 5 bases and J by 1 base, with 11 bases between the two germline ends. Germline CDR1 SEHNR, CDR2 FQNEAQ (reference sequence). Filled out from reference TRBV7-9 and TRBJ2-5, the complete variable domain reads DTGVSQNPRHKITKRGQNVTFRCDPISEHNRLYWYRQTLGQGPEFLTYFQNEAQLEKSRLLSDRFSAERPKGSFSTLEIQRTEQGDSAMYLCASSTRQIQETQYFGPGTRLLVL.

The chain carries TRBV30 and TRBJ2-1; no reliable D call. Germline V gene sequence: CDR1 GTSNPN, CDR2 SVGIG (reference sequence). The CDR3 runs to 13 residues. Trimming cost V 2 bases and J 7 bases, with 12 bases left between them. The CDR3 loop is CAWSKYRFNEQFF. The CDR3 DNA reads as TGTGCCTGGAGTAAGTATCGGTTTAATGAGCAGTTCTTC.

This clone was observed a single time. The chain couples TRBV5-1 to TRBJ2-7, with 9 nucleotides matching TRBD1. The CDR3 consists of 14 residues. The germline V gene has CDR1 SGHRS and CDR2 YFSETQ. The V and J ends lost 0 bases and 6 bases, in that order; junction bases with no gene match: 4. The CDR3 protein is CASSLGQGVAEQYF. In DNA form, the CDR3 reads TGCGCCAGCAGCTTGGGACAGGGGGTTGCCGAGCAGTACTTC. The whole variable domain, remainder taken from reference TRBV5-1 and TRBJ2-7, is KAGVTQTPRYLIKTRGQQVTLSCSPISGHRSVSWYQQTPGQGLQFLFEYFSETQRNKGNFPGRFSGRQFSNSRSEMNVSTLELGDSALYLCASSLGQGVAEQYFGPGTRLTVT.

A word on this clone: A read error may account for a junction end that differs from germline. The J gene is TRBJ2-7, the V gene TRBV5-1; D is unclear. From germline, CDR1 is SGHRS and CDR2 YFSETQ. The CDR3 covers 14 residues. As DNA, the CDR3 is TGCGCCAGCAGCGTTGGAAACCTCCAGGCGATGGAAGTATTC. Residues: CASSVGNLQAMEVF.

The CDR3 region is CASSEADSGSSYEQYF. Here the CDR3 DNA reads TGTGCCAGCAGTGAAGCCGATAGCGGGAGCTCCTACGAGCAGTACTTC. The gene calls are TRBV2 and TRBJ2-7; 9 nucleotides line up with TRBD2. The germline CDR1 and CDR2 sequences are SNHLY and FYNNEI. Losses at the gene ends were 0 bases for V and 0 bases for J; bases not matched to a gene: 3. The CDR3 sequence is 16 residues long. Combining the CDR3 with reference TRBV2 and TRBJ2-7 gives the whole variable domain EPEVTQTPSHQVTQMGQEVILRCVPISNHLYFYWYRQILGQKVEFLVSFYNNEISEKSEIFDDQFSVERPDGSNFTLKIRSTKLEDSAMYFCASSEADSGSSYEQYFGPGTRLTVT.

This rearrangement joins TRBV28 to TRBJ1-5, with 7 nucleotides matching TRBD1. Germline CDR1 is MDHEN and CDR2 is SYDVKM. The CDR3 contains 14 residues. V lost 6 bases to trimming and J lost 6 bases; unmatched junction nucleotides: 8. CDR3 sequence: CASSVQGYLQPQHF. For the CDR3, the DNA is TGTGCCAGCAGCGTACAGGGGTATCTTCAGCCCCAGCATTTT.

This chain links TRBV2 with TRBJ2-1; possibly TRBD1 for D (5 bases). This CDR3 is built from 12 residues. Trimming cost V 8 bases and J 6 bases, with 11 bases left between them. Germline V CDR1 and CDR2: SNHLY, FYNNEI. CDR3 sequence reads: CASSGASNEQFF. Here the CDR3 DNA reads TGTGCCAGCTCTGGGGCTAGCAATGAGCAGTTCTTC.

The J gene is TRBJ2-1, the V gene TRBV18; TRBD2 matches 11 bases. V trimming: 3 bases; J trimming: 2 bases; junction bases outside the gene matches: 15. Germline CDR1 is KGHSH and CDR2 is LQKENI. The length of the CDR3 is 20 residues. This CDR3 reads CASSPGRLSTSGIAYNEQFF. The CDR3 nucleotides are TGTGCCAGCTCACCCGGGAGGTTGTCGACTAGCGGGATAGCCTACAATGAGCAGTTCTTC.

This chain joins TRBV6-5 and TRBJ2-3; D is uncertain. The CDR3 extends over 15 amino acids. Trimming shortened V by 2 bases and J by 1 base, and 10 bases separated the two germline ends. Germline V CDR1 and CDR2: MNHEY, SVGAGI. The CDR3 here is CASSYMGFGTDTQYF. CDR3 coding DNA: TGTGCCAGCAGTTACATGGGCTTTGGCACAGATACGCAGTATTTT.